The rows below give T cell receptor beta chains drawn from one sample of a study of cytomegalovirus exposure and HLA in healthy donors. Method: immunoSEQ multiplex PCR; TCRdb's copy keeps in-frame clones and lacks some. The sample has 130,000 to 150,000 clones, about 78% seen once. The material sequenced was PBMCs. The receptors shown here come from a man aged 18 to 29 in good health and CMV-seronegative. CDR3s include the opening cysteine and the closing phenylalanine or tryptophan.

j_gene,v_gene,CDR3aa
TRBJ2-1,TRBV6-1,CASSDSGGFYNEQFF
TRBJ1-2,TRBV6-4,CASSAGEQGIGGYTF
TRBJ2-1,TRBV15,CATSREVVGLYNEQFF
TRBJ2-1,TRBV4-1,CASSQGVYNEQFF
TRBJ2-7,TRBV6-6,CASSYSSTRSEQYF
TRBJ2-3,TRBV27,CASSSGLNTDTQYF
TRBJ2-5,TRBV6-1,CASSEVPSGSRETQYF
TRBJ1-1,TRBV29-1,CSADGTPVTEAFF
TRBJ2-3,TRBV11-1,CASSSLRSGTQYF
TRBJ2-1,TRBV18,CASSPRLGGRPNEQFF
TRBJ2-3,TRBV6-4,CASSPTGYTDTQYF
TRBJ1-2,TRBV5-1,CASRDSSPGGDGYTF
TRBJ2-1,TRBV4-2,CASSQSGGSYNEQFF
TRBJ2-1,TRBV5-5,CASSGLWRGGENEQFF
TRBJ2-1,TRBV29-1,CSVLLGLAGADLFF
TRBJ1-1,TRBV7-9,CASSFELGGAMNTEAFF
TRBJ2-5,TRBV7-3,CASSVGQQETQYF
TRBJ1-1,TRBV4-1,CASSQDWVSVWGPDTEAFF
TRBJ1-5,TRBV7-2,CASSLAGLSNQPQHF
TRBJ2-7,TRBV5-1,CASSVVEGQGVYEQYF
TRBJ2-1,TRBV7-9,CASSLVGGSSYNEQFF
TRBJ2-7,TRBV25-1,CASSVWDTAYEQYF